This T cell receptor (beta chain) was observed in a study of blood T cell repertoires in COVID-19. In the original analysis: Estimated nucleated cell counts came from reference gene primer amplification. Produced via immunoSEQ multiplex PCR; TCRdb's table is partial and in-frame only. Clone size and V and J calls were adopted from that table, with D and trimming inferred from the DNA. The sample shows around 470,000 clones, less than 95% of them seen only once. Participants spanned ages about 18 to 95 years and resided in 20 to 30 US areas. Participant reports of clinical history set cohort assignment. CDR3 length equals 13 residues.

This chain connects TRBV21-1 to TRBJ2-5; the table's D call TRBD2 went unverified against the DNA. TRBV21-1 is labeled a pseudogene. The sequence was collected from a man between 18 and 29 years old who had recovered from COVID-19. The sequenced sample consisted of PBMCs or T cells enriched from blood (not recorded which). The CDR3 DNA sequence: TGTGCCAGCCTCAGAGGCCATCAGGAGACCCAGTACTTC. Residues: CASLRGHQETQYF.